This is a list of T cell receptor beta chains from one sample in a study of T cell responses to AZD1222 COVID-19 vaccine. TCRdb's table, derived via immunoSEQ multiplex PCR, lists solely in-frame clones and lacks some. Of under 200,000 clones in the sample, 85% to 95% were seen once. Material: peripheral blood, obtained on day 0 of AZD1222 vaccination. The receptors originated from an adult in good health. The CDR3 runs from the conserved cysteine through the conserved F or W. Each record gives: CDR3 protein, D gene, clone size, V gene. The D gene is left open where the match is weak. Expanded clones are given a class, and other clones once, few, many or no size at all.

CDR3aa: CASSPPAGWINTEAFF
d_gene: -
abundance: -
v_gene: TRBV18

CDR3aa: CASSQDPGLIGVNEQFF
d_gene: -
abundance: -
v_gene: TRBV3-1/TRBV3-2

CDR3aa: CASSEAKSLLSTDTQYF
d_gene: -
abundance: -
v_gene: TRBV6-1

CDR3aa: CASSPDYNEQFF
d_gene: -
abundance: -
v_gene: TRBV6-4

CDR3aa: CASSLHRGENGYTF
d_gene: TRBD1
abundance: -
v_gene: TRBV7-9

CDR3aa: CASKEGGNTGELFF
d_gene: -
abundance: -
v_gene: TRBV6-5

CDR3aa: CASGSRGSGNTIYF
d_gene: -
abundance: -
v_gene: TRBV6-5

CDR3aa: CASSIVRDTEAFF
d_gene: -
abundance: -
v_gene: TRBV19

CDR3aa: CASSPLAGGKDPYNEQFF
d_gene: TRBD2
abundance: -
v_gene: TRBV14

CDR3aa: CASNKPGLVDGYTF
d_gene: -
abundance: -
v_gene: TRBV6-5

CDR3aa: CASSTGDRLSGNTIYF
d_gene: TRBD1
abundance: -
v_gene: TRBV5-4

CDR3aa: CASSPNPGQNEKLFF
d_gene: TRBD1
abundance: -
v_gene: TRBV18

CDR3aa: CSGGTGGNTIYF
d_gene: TRBD1
abundance: -
v_gene: TRBV29-1

CDR3aa: CASSLGTYEKLFF
d_gene: -
abundance: -
v_gene: TRBV28

CDR3aa: CASRLLTAQHF
d_gene: -
abundance: -
v_gene: TRBV2

CDR3aa: CASSDGVPYGYTF
d_gene: -
abundance: -
v_gene: TRBV10-1

CDR3aa: CASSLSGAGNTIYF
d_gene: -
abundance: -
v_gene: TRBV5-6

CDR3aa: CASSIADPRTGGYTF
d_gene: -
abundance: -
v_gene: TRBV19

CDR3aa: CASSTGGRGSYEQYF
d_gene: TRBD2
abundance: few
v_gene: TRBV19

CDR3aa: CASSQGQGQGAREETQYF
d_gene: TRBD1
abundance: -
v_gene: TRBV4-1

CDR3aa: CASSWGQADNSPLHF
d_gene: TRBD1
abundance: -
v_gene: TRBV11-2

CDR3aa: CASSYDGTNYGYTF
d_gene: -
abundance: -
v_gene: TRBV6-6

CDR3aa: CASRPGQGARGEQFF
d_gene: TRBD1
abundance: -
v_gene: TRBV6-5

CDR3aa: CASSAPGTGRTGANVLTF
d_gene: TRBD1
abundance: -
v_gene: TRBV7-8

CDR3aa: CASSWAYEQYF
d_gene: -
abundance: -
v_gene: TRBV12-3/TRBV12-4

CDR3aa: CASSQSPTENYGYTF
d_gene: -
abundance: -
v_gene: TRBV4-1

CDR3aa: CASSLGFGRFDTQYF
d_gene: -
abundance: -
v_gene: TRBV5-1

CDR3aa: CASSLASGRARETQYF
d_gene: TRBD2
abundance: -
v_gene: TRBV7-9